The 25 T cell receptor beta chains below come from one sample, sequenced in a study of T-cell reconstitution after alpha-beta-depleted transplantation in children. The library targeted TCRbeta and was prepared with unique molecular identifiers. One entry per CDR3 protein results from TCRdb running MiXCR on the PCR reads. Counted here are approximately 520,000 distinct CDR3 sequences, approximately 32% occurring once; the ten biggest clones make up roughly 2.5%. The sample in question was PBMCs from the stem cell graft donor, obtained from the stem cell graft. Every receptor here comes from a human donor who donated a stem cell graft to a child with aplastic anemia.

The chain has TRBV29-1 and TRBJ2-1; no definite D call. CDR1 is SQVTM, CDR2 ANQGSEA, per germline. The CDR3 runs 15 residues. Trimming took 5 bases from V and 1 from J, leaving 15 bases between them. In nucleotides, the CDR3 is TGCAGCGTTTACCCGGCAGACAAGTCCTACAATGAGCAGTTCTTC. Protein: CSVYPADKSYNEQFF.

The chain uses TRBV5-1 and TRBJ2-1, with 14 bases fitting TRBD2. The CDR3 covers 16 residues. Per germline, CDR1 SGHRS and CDR2 YFSETQ. Trimming took 7 bases from V and 12 from J; bases not matched to a gene: 15. The CDR3 nucleotides read TGCGCCAGCCAGCGCATCCCGGGACTAGCGGGAGAGGTGCAGTTCTTC. Its translation: CASQRIPGLAGEVQFF.

This clonotype was found a few times. The chain is built from TRBV6-2 or TRBV6-3 and TRBJ2-1; 7 nucleotides align to TRBD1. CDR1 is MNHEY and CDR2 is SVGEGT in the germline V gene. This CDR3 spans 12 amino acids. V was pared by 10 bases and J by 10 bases, with 10 bases of the junction left unmatched. The CDR3 coding sequence is TGTGCCACTCGACAGGGAGAACCAGAGCAGTTCTTC. It yields the protein CATRQGEPEQFF.

The V call is TRBV27, the J call TRBJ1-2; D not certain. Looked up from germline, CDR1 is MNHEY and CDR2 is SMNVEV (reference sequence). This CDR3 comprises 14 residues. Trimming removed 0 bases at V and 4 bases at J, with 9 bases between. The CDR3: CASSLSTGSYGYTF. The CDR3 nucleotides are TGTGCCAGCAGTTTATCTACGGGAAGCTATGGCTACACCTTC.

The V call is TRBV30, the J call TRBJ2-2, with TRBD1 matching over 7 bases. The V gene's germline CDR1 is GTSNPN and CDR2 SVGIG (reference sequence). The CDR3 spans 13 residues. The trim removed 5 bases at V and 0 bases at J, leaving 0 bases unmatched. The CDR3 loop reads CAWDRANTGELFF. In DNA form, the CDR3 reads TGTGCCTGGGACAGGGCGAACACCGGGGAGCTGTTTTTT.

This chain connects TRBV5-1 to TRBJ2-1, with D tentatively TRBD1 (5 bases). Trimming removed 2 bases from V and 2 bases from J, with 14 bases in between. CDR3 size: 16 residues. Germline V gives CDR1 SGHRS, CDR2 YFSETQ. The CDR3 nucleotides read TGCGCCAGCAGCTTTCCCTCGGCGACAGCCTACAATGAGCAGTTCTTC. Amino acids: CASSFPSATAYNEQFF.

The genes are TRBV2 and TRBJ2-5, with a weak D call TRBD1 (6 bases). This CDR3 is 15 amino acids long. V lost 6 bases and J lost 1, with 15 bases in between. Germline loops: CDR1 SNHLY, CDR2 FYNNEI. DNA for the CDR3: TGTGCCAGCAGGGTCAGGGGTTATGGCCAAGAGACCCAGTACTTC. Translating gives CASRVRGYGQETQYF. The whole variable domain, remainder taken from reference TRBV2 and TRBJ2-5, is EPEVTQTPSHQVTQMGQEVILRCVPISNHLYFYWYRQILGQKVEFLVSFYNNEISEKSEIFDDQFSVERPDGSNFTLKIRSTKLEDSAMYFCASRVRGYGQETQYFGPGTRLLVL.

J is TRBJ1-2 and V is TRBV4-1, with D uncertain. The V end was cut by 0 bases, the J end by 4 bases, with 6 bases between. Germline values: CDR1 MGHRA, CDR2 YSYEKL. There are 13 residues in the CDR3. CDR3 sequence reads: CASSQETGYGYTF. In DNA, the CDR3 is TGCGCCAGCAGCCAAGAAACCGGCTATGGCTACACCTTC.

The chain uses TRBV12-3 or TRBV12-4 and TRBJ1-2; the D gene is possibly TRBD1 (6 bases). The CDR3 spans 13 residues. V lost 7 bases, J lost 7 bases, and 16 bases lay in between. CDR3 nucleotides: TGTGCCAGCACCAATACAGGGAGAACTGGCTACACCTTC. The encoded protein is CASTNTGRTGYTF.

This chain links TRBV29-1 with TRBJ1-1; D is undetermined. CDR3 size: 13 residues. CDR1 is SQVTM, CDR2 ANQGSEA, per germline. Trimming removed 6 bases at V and 0 bases at J, with 11 bases between. CDR3 coding DNA: TGCAGCGTCACAGCTTTCATGAACACTGAAGCTTTCTTT. This codes for CSVTAFMNTEAFF.

This sequence joins TRBV12-3 or TRBV12-4 and TRBJ1-1, with no clear D. The germline V and J ends were trimmed by 3 bases and 5 bases, with 19 bases remaining between them. The length of the CDR3 is 16 residues. The CDR3 loop is CASSLELSPGWTEAFF. CDR3 sequence (DNA): TGTGCCAGCAGTTTGGAGCTTTCCCCGGGTTGGACTGAAGCTTTCTTT.

This chain links TRBV20-1 with TRBJ2-1, with 10 bases lining up with TRBD2. The CDR3 spans 17 residues. The V segment lost 5 bases and the J segment 0 bases; nucleotides outside the gene matches: 10. Per the germline V gene, CDR1 is DFQATT and CDR2 is SNEGSKA (reference sequence). The CDR3: CSASPGGLATSYNEQFF. The CDR3 bases are TGCAGTGCTTCTCCTGGGGGACTAGCGACCTCCTACAATGAGCAGTTCTTC.

The V gene is TRBV14, the J gene TRBJ2-7; perhaps TRBD2 as D (6 bases). V dropped 5 bases and J dropped 0 bases, with 11 bases sitting between them. The CDR3 totals 14 residues. Germline CDR1 is SGHDN and CDR2 is FVKESK. CDR3 amino acids: CASSGSGPSYEQYV. The CDR3 DNA follows: TGTGCCAGCAGCGGCAGCGGGCCCTCCTACGAGCAGTACGTC.

This clonotype has a handful of counts. CDR3 in amino acids: CSASRGAGGNTEAFF. DNA of the CDR3: TGCAGCGCGAGCCGCGGGGCAGGAGGGAACACTGAAGCTTTCTTT. This chain connects TRBV29-1 to TRBJ1-1; maybe TRBD1 (5 bases). CDR1 and CDR2 (germline): SQVTM, ANQGSEA. The CDR3 contains 15 residues. V was cut by 7 bases and J by 1 base, with 19 bases left in between.

This clonotype was recorded a few times. The V gene is TRBV9, the J gene TRBJ1-6, with D uncertain. V was shortened by 4 bases and J by 6 bases, with 17 bases between the two germline ends. The CDR3 is 16 residues long. Germline-derived CDR1 and CDR2 are SGDLS and YYNGEE. The CDR3 spells CASSLRSEWANSPLHF. The CDR3 nucleotides are TGTGCCAGCAGCCTTCGGTCAGAGTGGGCTAATTCACCCCTCCACTTT.

This clonotype has only a few counts. The CDR3 DNA follows: TGCGCCAGCAGCTTGGGGGGACGGCTGAGCGCTGAAGCTTTCTTT. This gives the protein CASSLGGRLSAEAFF. This chain uses TRBV5-1 with TRBJ1-1; D is possibly TRBD1 (5 bases). With 0 bases removed from V and 6 bases from J, the gap between germline ends came to 15 bases. CDR3 length equals 15 residues. The germline V gene encodes CDR1 SGHRS and CDR2 YFSETQ.

The chain has TRBV29-1 and TRBJ1-1; TRBD1 might be the D (6 bases). Trimming shortened V by 3 bases and J by 4 bases, and 12 bases separated the two germline ends. The CDR3 runs to 13 residues. Germline V gene lookup returns CDR1 SQVTM and CDR2 ANQGSEA. As DNA, the CDR3 is TGCAGCGTTGACCCGGGCAGGGGCACTGAAGCTTTCTTT. This codes for CSVDPGRGTEAFF.

The rearrangement joins TRBV11-2 to TRBJ1-6; TRBD1 might be the D (6 bases). The CDR3 covers 16 residues. V lost 3 bases and J lost 0, with 9 bases in between. The germline CDR1 and CDR2 sequences are SGHAT and FQNNGV. DNA of the CDR3: TGTGCCAGCAGCTTGACAGGAACCTCCTATAATTCACCCCTCCACTTT. Amino acid sequence: CASSLTGTSYNSPLHF.

The chain combines TRBV4-2 with TRBJ2-1; 8 bases are shared with TRBD2. The J segment lost 0 bases and the V segment lost 4 bases, leaving 17 bases of the junction unmatched. This CDR3 is 20 amino acids long. Per the germline V gene, CDR1 is LGHNA and CDR2 is YNFKEQ. CDR3 sequence: CASSPKTSGSPISSYNEQFF. CDR3 in DNA: TGTGCCAGCAGCCCGAAAACAAGCGGGAGTCCGATAAGCTCCTACAATGAGCAGTTCTTC.

The rearrangement uses TRBV12-3 or TRBV12-4 and TRBJ1-1; TRBD1 matches at 8 bases. The J segment lost 3 bases and the V segment lost 4 bases, leaving 4 bases of the junction unmatched. The CDR3 has 14 amino acids. The CDR3 nucleotides read TGTGCCAGCAGTTCGGACAGGGCTTACACTGAAGCTTTCTTT. It translates to CASSSDRAYTEAFF.

This clonotype was counted between two and nine times. V is TRBV7-8 and J is TRBJ2-3, with 9 bases matching TRBD1. Germline assignment: CDR1 SGHVS and CDR2 FQNEAQ. After removal of 0 bases from V and 6 bases from J, the junction contained 13 bases not matched to a gene. The CDR3 has 18 amino acids. This CDR3 is CASSLAGQGRDPHDTQYF. In DNA, the CDR3 is TGTGCCAGCAGCTTAGCGGGACAGGGAAGGGATCCCCATGATACGCAGTATTTT. The variable domain in full, completed from reference TRBV7-8 and TRBJ2-3, reads GAGVSQSPRYKVAKRGQDVALRCDPISGHVSLFWYQQALGQGPEFLTYFQNEAQLDKSGLPSDRFFAERPEGSVSTLKIQRTQQEDSAVYLCASSLAGQGRDPHDTQYFGPGTRLTVL.

The chain combines TRBV15 with TRBJ2-1; D remains ambiguous. CDR1 is LNHNV and CDR2 is YYDKDF in the germline V gene (reference sequence). Trimming took off 9 bases at V and 11 bases at J, with 23 bases between the two ends. This CDR3 has 14 amino acids. CDR3: CATEQYPMTMKQFF. CDR3 nucleotides: TGTGCCACGGAACAGTACCCTATGACAATGAAGCAGTTCTTC.

The chain couples TRBV7-3 to TRBJ1-5; no firm D call. The CDR3 sequence is 13 residues long. Deletions cut 4 bases from V and 6 bases from J, with 10 bases between. CDR1 is SGHTA and CDR2 is FQGTGA in the germline V gene. The DNA for the CDR3 is TGTGCCAGCAGCTCGGCTACTGGTCAGCCCCAGCATTTT. As protein: CASSSATGQPQHF.

This clonotype was counted at least ten times. This chain connects TRBV4-3 to TRBJ2-3; 9 bases match TRBD2. The CDR3 extends over 15 amino acids. V was clipped by 1 base and J by 1 base; unmatched bases: 0. Looked up from germline, CDR1 is LGHNA and CDR2 is YSLEER. This CDR3 reads CASSQGLAGTDTQYF. The CDR3 DNA reads TGCGCCAGCAGCCAAGGACTAGCGGGCACAGATACGCAGTATTTT.

The chain couples TRBV3-1 to TRBJ1-5, with D unclear. CDR1 and CDR2 (germline): LGHDT, YNNKEL (reference sequence). The V end lost 0 bases, the J end lost 4 bases, and 10 bases lay between the germline ends. The CDR3 covers 15 residues. The CDR3 bases are TGTGCCAGCAGCCAAGACCTAGCCAGTAATCAGCCCCAGCATTTT. Translated: CASSQDLASNQPQHF.